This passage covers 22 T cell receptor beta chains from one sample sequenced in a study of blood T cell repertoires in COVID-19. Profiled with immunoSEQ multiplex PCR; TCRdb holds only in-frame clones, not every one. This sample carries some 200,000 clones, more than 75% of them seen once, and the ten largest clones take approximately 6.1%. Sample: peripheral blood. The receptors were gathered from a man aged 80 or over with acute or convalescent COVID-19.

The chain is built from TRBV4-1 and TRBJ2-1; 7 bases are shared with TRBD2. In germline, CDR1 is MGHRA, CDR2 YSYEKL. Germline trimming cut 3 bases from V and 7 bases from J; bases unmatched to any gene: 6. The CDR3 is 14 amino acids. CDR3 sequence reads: CASSHEGGRNEQFF. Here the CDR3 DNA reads TGCGCCAGCAGCCACGAAGGCGGGAGAAATGAGCAGTTCTTC.

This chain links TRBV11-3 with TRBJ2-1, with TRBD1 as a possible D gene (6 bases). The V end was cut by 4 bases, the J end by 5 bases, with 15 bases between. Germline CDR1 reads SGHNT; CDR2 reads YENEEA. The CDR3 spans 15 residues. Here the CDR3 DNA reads TGTGCCAGCAGCTCCACAGGGAAGGGGAACAATGAGCAGTTCTTC. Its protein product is CASSSTGKGNNEQFF.

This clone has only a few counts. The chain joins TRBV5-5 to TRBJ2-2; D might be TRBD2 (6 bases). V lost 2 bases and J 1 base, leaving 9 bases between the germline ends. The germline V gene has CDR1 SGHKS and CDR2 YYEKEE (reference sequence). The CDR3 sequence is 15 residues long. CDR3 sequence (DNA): TGTGCCAGCAGCTTCGGGGGATTGAACACCGGGGAGCTGTTTTTT. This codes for CASSFGGLNTGELFF.

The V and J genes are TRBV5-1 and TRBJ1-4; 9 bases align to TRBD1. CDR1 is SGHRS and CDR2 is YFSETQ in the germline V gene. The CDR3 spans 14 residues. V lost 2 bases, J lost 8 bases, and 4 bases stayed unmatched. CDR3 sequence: CASSFTGGYEKLFF. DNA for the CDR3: TGCGCCAGCAGCTTTACAGGGGGCTACGAAAAACTGTTTTTT.

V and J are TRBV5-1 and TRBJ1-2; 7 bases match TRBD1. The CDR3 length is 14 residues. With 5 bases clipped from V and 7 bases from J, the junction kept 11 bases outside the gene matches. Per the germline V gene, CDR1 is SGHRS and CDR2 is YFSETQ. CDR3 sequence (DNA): TGCGCCAGCAGTCCAGGACAGGCGGGGGGTGGCTACACCTTC. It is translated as CASSPGQAGGGYTF.

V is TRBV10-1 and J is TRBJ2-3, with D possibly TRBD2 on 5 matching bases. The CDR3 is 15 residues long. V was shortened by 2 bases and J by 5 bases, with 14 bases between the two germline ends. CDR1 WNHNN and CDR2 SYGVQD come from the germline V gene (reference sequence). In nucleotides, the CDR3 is TGCGCCAGCAGTGAGGGGTCGGCCGGGGAAGATACGCAGTATTTT. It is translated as CASSEGSAGEDTQYF.

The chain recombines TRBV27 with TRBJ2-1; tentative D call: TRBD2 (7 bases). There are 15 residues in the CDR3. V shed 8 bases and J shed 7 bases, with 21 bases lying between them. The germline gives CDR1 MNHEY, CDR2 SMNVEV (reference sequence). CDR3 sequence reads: CASLLNRGGQNEQFF. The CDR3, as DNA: TGTGCCAGCCTCTTGAATAGGGGGGGTCAAAATGAGCAGTTCTTC.

Here the CDR3 DNA reads TGCAGTGCACCCGGGGACAGTCAAGCTTTCTTT. It specifies CSAPGDSQAFF. This chain links TRBV20-1 with TRBJ1-1; TRBD1 matches at 7 bases. Losses at the gene ends were 6 bases for V and 9 bases for J; bases not matched to a gene: 7. The CDR3 has 11 amino acids. CDR1 DFQATT and CDR2 SNEGSKA come from the germline V gene (reference sequence).

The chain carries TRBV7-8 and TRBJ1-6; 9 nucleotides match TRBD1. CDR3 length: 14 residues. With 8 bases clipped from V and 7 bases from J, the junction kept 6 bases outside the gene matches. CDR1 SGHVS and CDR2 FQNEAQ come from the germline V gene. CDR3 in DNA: TGTGCCAGCCGACGGGGGACAGGGAATTCACCCCTCCACTTT. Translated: CASRRGTGNSPLHF.

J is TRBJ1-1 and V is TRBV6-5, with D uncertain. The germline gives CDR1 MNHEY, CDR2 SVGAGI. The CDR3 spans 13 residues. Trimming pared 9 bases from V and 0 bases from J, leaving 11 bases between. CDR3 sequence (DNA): TGTGCCAGTAGAACCCCGCTGAACACTGAAGCTTTCTTT. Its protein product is CASRTPLNTEAFF.

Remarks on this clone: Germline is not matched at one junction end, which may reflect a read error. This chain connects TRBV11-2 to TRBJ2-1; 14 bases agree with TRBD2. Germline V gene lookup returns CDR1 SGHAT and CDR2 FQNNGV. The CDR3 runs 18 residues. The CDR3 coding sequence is TGTGCCAGCAGCTTAGAGACTAGCGGGAGGGGTCGATACAGTGAGCAGTTCTTC. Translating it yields CASSLETSGRGRYSEQFF.

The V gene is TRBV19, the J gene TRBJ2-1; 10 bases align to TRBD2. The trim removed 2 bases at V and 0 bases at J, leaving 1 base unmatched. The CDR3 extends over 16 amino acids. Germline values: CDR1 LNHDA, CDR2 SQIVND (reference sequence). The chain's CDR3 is CASSITSGASYNEQFF. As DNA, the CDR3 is TGTGCCAGTAGTATAACTAGCGGGGCCTCCTACAATGAGCAGTTCTTC. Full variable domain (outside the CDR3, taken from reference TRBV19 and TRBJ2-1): DGGITQSPKYLFRKEGQNVTLSCEQNLNHDAMYWYRQDPGQGLRLIYYSQIVNDFQKGDIAEGYSVSREKKESFPLTVTSAQKNPTAFYLCASSITSGASYNEQFFGPGTRLTVL.

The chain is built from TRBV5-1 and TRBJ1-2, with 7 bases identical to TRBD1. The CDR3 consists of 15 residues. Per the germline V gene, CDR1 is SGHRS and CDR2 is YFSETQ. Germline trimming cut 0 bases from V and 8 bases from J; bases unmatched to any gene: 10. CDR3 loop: CASSLGGTASWGYTF. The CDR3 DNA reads TGCGCCAGCAGCTTGGGGGGGACAGCAAGCTGGGGCTACACCTTC.

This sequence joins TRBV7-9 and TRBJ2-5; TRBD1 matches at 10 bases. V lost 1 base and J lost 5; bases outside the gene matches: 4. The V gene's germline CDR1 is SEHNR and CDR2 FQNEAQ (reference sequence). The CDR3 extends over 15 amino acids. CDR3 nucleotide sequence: TGTGCCAGCAGCTTAGGGGGGACAGGGGAGGAGACCCAGTACTTC. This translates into CASSLGGTGEETQYF.

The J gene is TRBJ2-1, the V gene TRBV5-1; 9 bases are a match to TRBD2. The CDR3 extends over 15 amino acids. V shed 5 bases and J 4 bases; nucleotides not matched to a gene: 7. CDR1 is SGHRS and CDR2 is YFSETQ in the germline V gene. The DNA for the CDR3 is TGCGCCAGCAGTACTAGCGGGTTCGGTTACAATGAGCAGTTCTTC. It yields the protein CASSTSGFGYNEQFF.

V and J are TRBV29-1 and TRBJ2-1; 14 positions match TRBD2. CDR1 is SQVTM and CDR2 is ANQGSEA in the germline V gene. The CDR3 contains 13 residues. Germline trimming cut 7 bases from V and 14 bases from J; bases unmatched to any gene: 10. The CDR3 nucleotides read TGCAGCGCACCGGGACTAGCGGGAGAGGAGGAGTTCTTC. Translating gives CSAPGLAGEEEFF.

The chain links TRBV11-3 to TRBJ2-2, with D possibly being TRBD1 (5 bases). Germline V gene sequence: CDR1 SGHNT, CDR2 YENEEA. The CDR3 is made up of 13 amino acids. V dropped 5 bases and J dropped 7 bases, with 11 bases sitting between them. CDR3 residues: CASSISRDGELFF. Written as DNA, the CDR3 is TGTGCCAGCAGCATTTCCAGGGACGGGGAGCTGTTTTTT.

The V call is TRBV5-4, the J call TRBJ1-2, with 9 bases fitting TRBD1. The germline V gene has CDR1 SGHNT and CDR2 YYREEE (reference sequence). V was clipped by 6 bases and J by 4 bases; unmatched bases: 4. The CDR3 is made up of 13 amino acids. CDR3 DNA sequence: TGTGCCAGCACCATGACAGGGGGCTATGGCTACACCTTC. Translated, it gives CASTMTGGYGYTF.

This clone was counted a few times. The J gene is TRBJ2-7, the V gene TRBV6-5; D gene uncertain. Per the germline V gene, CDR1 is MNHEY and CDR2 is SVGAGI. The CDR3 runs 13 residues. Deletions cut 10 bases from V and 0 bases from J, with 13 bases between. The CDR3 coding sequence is TGTGCCACCGCCGAACGGAGCTCCTACGAGCAGTACGTC. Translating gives CATAERSSYEQYV.

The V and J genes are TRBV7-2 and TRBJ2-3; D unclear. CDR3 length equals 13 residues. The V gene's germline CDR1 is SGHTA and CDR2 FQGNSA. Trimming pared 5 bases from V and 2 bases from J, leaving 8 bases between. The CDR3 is CASSQYTTDTQYF. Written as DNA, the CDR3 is TGTGCCAGCAGCCAATACACCACAGATACGCAGTATTTT.

The CDR3 loop is CASSPLPGVGGGNTIYF. The CDR3 DNA follows: TGTGCCAGCAGCCCTCTCCCGGGGGTGGGAGGTGGAAACACCATATATTTT. The V call is TRBV14, the J call TRBJ1-3; a weak D match, TRBD1 (5 bases). Germline V gene data show CDR1 as SGHDN and CDR2 as FVKESK. Trimming pared 4 bases from V and 3 bases from J, leaving 19 bases between. The CDR3 spans 17 residues.

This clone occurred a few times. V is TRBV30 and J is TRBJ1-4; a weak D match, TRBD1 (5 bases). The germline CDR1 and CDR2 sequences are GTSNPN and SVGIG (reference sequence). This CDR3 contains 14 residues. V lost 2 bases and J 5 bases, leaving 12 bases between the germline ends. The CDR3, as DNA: TGTGCCTGGAGTCCTGGACACGGCAATGAAAAACTGTTTTTT. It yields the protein CAWSPGHGNEKLFF.